The entry below gives a single T cell receptor (beta chain) sequence along with its context. The CDR3 length is 11 residues. Germline assignment: CDR1 MNHEY and CDR2 SMNVEV (reference sequence). Trimming removed 11 bases from V and 6 bases from J, with 11 bases in between. The data originate from a study of blood T cell repertoires in COVID-19. On the study more broadly: Nucleic acid was either cDNA or gDNA, and it came from T cells, B-cell-depleted T cells, or PBMCs.

The cohort comprised adults aged 18 to 89 years residing in about 25 US areas. In the authors' methods: Counts of nucleated cells, estimated from reference gene primer amplification, were obtained. Sequenced by immunoSEQ multiplex PCR; TCRdb stores in-frame clones only, minus some. V and J calls and clone size follow that table, whereas D and trimming were derived from the DNA. The sample comprises around 300,000 clones, roughly 89% of which are singletons, and about 1.7% rests with the top ten. This TCR was sampled from a woman younger than 35 with acute COVID-19. This rearrangement joins TRBV27 to TRBJ2-1; a weak D match, TRBD2 (6 bases). Material for sequencing was PBMCs or T cells enriched from blood (not recorded which). CDR3 in amino acids: CAVRDFNEQFF. The CDR3 bases are TGTGCCGTAAGGGACTTCAATGAGCAGTTCTTC.